This T cell receptor beta chain came from a study of T cells in Graves' hyperthyroidism and ophthalmopathy. On the study more broadly: Upon initial diagnosis and before any treatment, peripheral blood was collected.

V shed 0 bases and J shed 3 bases, with 14 bases lying between them. The CDR3 consists of 16 residues. CDR1 is PRHDT, CDR2 FYEKMQ, per germline (reference sequence). Authors of the study amplified TCR beta CDR3 regions from RNA transcripts. First-round RT-PCR with HTBI primers amplified the TCR CDR3 region. From the multiplex PCR reads, TCRdb called clonotypes with MiXCR, one entry per CDR3 protein. Here the sample spans around 300,000 distinct CDR3 sequences, around 14% being singletons. Graves' hyperthyroidism showing no ophthalmopathy progression within 18 months was considered stable. Diagnosis relied on clinical symptoms, serum thyroxine and TRAb, thyroid ultrasound and orbital computed tomography.

The clonotype was recovered from a woman aged 25 to 45 with Graves' hyperthyroidism. The sample was blood. The chain joins TRBV13 to TRBJ2-5, with D uncertain. CDR3 coding DNA: TGTGCCAGCAGCTTAGGCGGCGGTTCAAGGGAAGAGACCCAGTACTTC. Protein sequence: CASSLGGGSREETQYF.